The 2 T cell receptor beta chains below all came from one sample that was sequenced in a study of blood T cell repertoires in COVID-19. Profiled with immunoSEQ multiplex PCR; TCRdb holds only in-frame clones, not every one. The table records approximately 200,000 clones, 80% to 90% of them present only once. Sequencing input: peripheral blood. The origin of the receptors is a human donor with active or convalescent COVID-19. The donor label of this sample is uncertain.

This chain links TRBV27 with TRBJ1-1; the match to TRBD1 covers 7 bases. Germline CDR1 reads MNHEY; CDR2 reads SMNVEV (reference sequence). CDR3 size: 13 residues. Trimming removed 7 bases from V and 5 bases from J; junction bases left unmatched: 7. CDR3 in amino acids: CASTLTGSTEAFF. The CDR3 bases are TGTGCCAGCACCCTGACAGGGAGTACTGAAGCTTTCTTT.

The CDR3, as DNA: TGTGCCTGGAGTGCCGGCTCTGGAAACACCATATATTTT. The encoded protein is CAWSAGSGNTIYF. The chain recombines TRBV30 with TRBJ1-3; D is unclear. The V end lost 1 base, the J end lost 0 bases, and 4 bases lay between the germline ends. Germline CDR1 GTSNPN, CDR2 SVGIG (reference sequence). The CDR3 is 13 residues long.